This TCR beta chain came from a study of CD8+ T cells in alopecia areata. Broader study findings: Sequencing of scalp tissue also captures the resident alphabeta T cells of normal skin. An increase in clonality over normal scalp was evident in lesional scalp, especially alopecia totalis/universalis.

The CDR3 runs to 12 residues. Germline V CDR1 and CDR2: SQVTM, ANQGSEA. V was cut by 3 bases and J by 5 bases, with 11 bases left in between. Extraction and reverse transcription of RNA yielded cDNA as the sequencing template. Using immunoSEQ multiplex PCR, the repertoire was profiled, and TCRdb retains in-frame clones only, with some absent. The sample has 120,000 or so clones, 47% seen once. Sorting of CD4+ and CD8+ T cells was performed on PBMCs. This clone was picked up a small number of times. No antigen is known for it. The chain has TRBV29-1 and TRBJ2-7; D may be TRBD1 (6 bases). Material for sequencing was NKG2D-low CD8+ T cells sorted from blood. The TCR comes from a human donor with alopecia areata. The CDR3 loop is CSVDLQGDEQYF. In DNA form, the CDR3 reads TGCAGCGTTGACCTACAGGGTGACGAGCAGTACTTC.